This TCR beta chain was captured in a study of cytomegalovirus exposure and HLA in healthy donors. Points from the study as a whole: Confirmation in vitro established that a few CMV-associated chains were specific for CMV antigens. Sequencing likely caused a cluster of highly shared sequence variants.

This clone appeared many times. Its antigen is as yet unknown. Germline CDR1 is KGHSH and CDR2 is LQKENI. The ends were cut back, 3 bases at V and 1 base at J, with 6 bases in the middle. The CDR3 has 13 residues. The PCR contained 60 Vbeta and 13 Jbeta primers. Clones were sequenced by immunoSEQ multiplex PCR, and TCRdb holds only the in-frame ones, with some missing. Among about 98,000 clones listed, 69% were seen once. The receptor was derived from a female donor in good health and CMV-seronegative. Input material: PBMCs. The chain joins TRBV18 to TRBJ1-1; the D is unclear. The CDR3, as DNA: TGTGCCAGCTCACCTCGGGGGAACACTGAAGCTTTCTTT. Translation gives CASSPRGNTEAFF.